Listed below are T cell receptor beta chains from one sample, sequenced in a study of shared clonotypes between healthy human individuals. Assay: immunoSEQ multiplex PCR; the TCRdb copy retains only in-frame clones and omits some. The sample has over 950,000 clones; 70% to 85% are singletons. Sequences were obtained from memory CD4+ T cells from PBMCs. The origin of the receptors is a man aged 18-30 years in good health. Some clones in this sample may be carry-over from other donors' samples. Each CDR3 is given without its conserved first and last residue. Each record gives: V gene, clone size, J gene, CDR3 protein. Size is omitted from some rows. Given values are once, few, many or a class for expanded clones.

>TRBV6-5|-|TRBJ2-7
ASSWDRTAYEQY
>TRBV10-3|-|TRBJ2-7
AISETTGEQY
>TRBV7-6|once|TRBJ1-1
ASSLISFGETEAF
>TRBV5-1|-|TRBJ2-3
ASSSTLGAGGPDTQY
>TRBV7-2|once|TRBJ2-2
ASSTEGPLGGELF
>TRBV5-1|-|TRBJ1-2
ASSLRNRGQDGYT
>TRBV5-1|-|TRBJ2-3
ASSQLAGGGTDTQY
>TRBV6-1|-|TRBJ2-1
ASSDRGRLAVPNEQF
>TRBV9|many|TRBJ2-1
ASSALNTVNEQF
>TRBV4-1|-|TRBJ1-2
ASSLPGSNYGYT
>TRBV6-1|few|TRBJ2-3
ASGLGTLSTDTQY
>TRBV5-1|-|TRBJ2-7
ASSLLQGSSYEQY
>TRBV7-8|-|TRBJ2-5
ASSLVGAATYQETQY
>TRBV2|few|TRBJ2-1
ASRIETTGRGEQF
>TRBV6-5|-|TRBJ2-7
ASRLQGVPYEQY
>TRBV7-3|few|TRBJ1-1
ASSLNRQGRWY
>TRBV27|-|TRBJ2-1
ASSLFSTSGRARSYNEQF
>TRBV5-6|-|TRBJ2-3
ASSLAGRLTDTQY
>TRBV30|once|TRBJ2-3
AWSVSTGATDTQY
>TRBV7-9|-|TRBJ2-5
ASSGQETQY
>TRBV2|-|TRBJ1-5
ASSKDGKNQPQH
>TRBV2|few|TRBJ1-2
ASSETYGYT
>TRBV5-8|-|TRBJ1-4
ASRSRTGREKLF
>TRBV15|-|TRBJ1-5
ATSREALFNQPQH
>TRBV5-6|-|TRBJ1-2
ASSPPRDRDSYGYT
>TRBV4-1|-|TRBJ2-5
ASSRRTSGQETQY
>TRBV7-8|-|TRBJ2-7
ASSFSVNEQY
>TRBV27|-|TRBJ2-5
ASRRQEWQETQY
>TRBV5-8|-|TRBJ2-7
ASSLVTYEQY
>TRBV28|-|TRBJ1-5
ASGEEDPTDNQPQH
>TRBV11-2|-|TRBJ2-1
ASSLGTSGKQF
>TRBV6-1|-|TRBJ1-4
ASSGQLNEKLF
>TRBV19|few|TRBJ2-2
ASSTRAGELF
>TRBV7-3|-|TRBJ2-3
ASSFSGSKSDTQY
>TRBV11-2|-|TRBJ2-5
ASSLAGVQETQY
>TRBV19|-|TRBJ1-2
ASIGGKQMGGYGYT
>TRBV6-4|-|TRBJ2-3
ASSERDPPSTDTQY
>TRBV2|-|TRBJ1-2
ASSVAWQT
>TRBV7-2|-|TRBJ2-5
ASSLDFGVAQY
>TRBV18|-|TRBJ1-2
ASSPPRDRANYGYT
>TRBV7-9|-|TRBJ2-5
ANSYSGQETQY
>TRBV15|-|TRBJ2-3
ATSTVRLVLTDTQY
>TRBV6-5|-|TRBJ2-7
ASSPLMRAGEQY
>TRBV7-8|-|TRBJ2-7
ASSLWTRYEQY
>TRBV7-2|-|TRBJ2-7
ASSHGLADTYEQY
>TRBV7-3|many|TRBJ2-3
ASSARQGTTDTQY
>TRBV11-3|once|TRBJ2-2
ASSGGLAGGILAGELF
>TRBV4-1|-|TRBJ2-2
ASSQSGTSGSAGELF
>TRBV7-7|-|TRBJ2-5
ASSSYGEETQY
>TRBV15|-|TRBJ1-2
ATSRDLTGGLDYGYT